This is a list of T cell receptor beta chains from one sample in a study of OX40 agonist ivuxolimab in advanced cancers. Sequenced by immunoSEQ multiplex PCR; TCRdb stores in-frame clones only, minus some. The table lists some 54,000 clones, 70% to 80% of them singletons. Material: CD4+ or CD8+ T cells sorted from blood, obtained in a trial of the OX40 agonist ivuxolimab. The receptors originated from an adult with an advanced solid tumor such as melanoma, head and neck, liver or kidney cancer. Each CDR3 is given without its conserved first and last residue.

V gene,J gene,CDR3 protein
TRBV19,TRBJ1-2,ASRPPGQGYGYT
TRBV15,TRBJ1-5,ATSRDRGGWEPQH
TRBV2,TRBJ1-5,ASSPGTGLSNQPQH
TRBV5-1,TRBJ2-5,ASSLGTEQETQY
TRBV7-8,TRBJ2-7,ASSLIAGGYEQY
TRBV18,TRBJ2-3,ASSYEGRDTDTQY
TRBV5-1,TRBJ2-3,ASSPNSDTQY
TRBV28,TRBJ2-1,ASTTLGTSGKNEQF
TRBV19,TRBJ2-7,ASSIGGSTPYEQY
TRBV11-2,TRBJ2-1,ASSAGTSGTVEQF
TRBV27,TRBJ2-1,ASSRWDGGLGRNEQF
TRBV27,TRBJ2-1,ASSAGLYYNEQF
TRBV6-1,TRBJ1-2,ASSQTGRANYGYT
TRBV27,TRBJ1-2,ASSLSWQGLSGYT
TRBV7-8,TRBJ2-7,ASSLELGSYEQY
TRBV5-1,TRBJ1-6,ASSFAGVNSPLH
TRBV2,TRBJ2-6,ASRTGRSGANVLT
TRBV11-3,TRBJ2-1,ASSLVAGGGGGEQF
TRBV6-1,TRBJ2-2,ASTLGENTGELF
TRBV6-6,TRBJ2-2,AGAGTGELF
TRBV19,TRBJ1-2,ASSMNTGVTYGYT
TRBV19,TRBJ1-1,ASSWDRMNTEAF
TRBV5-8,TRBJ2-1,ASSGGSYLGNEQF
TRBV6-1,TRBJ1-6,ASSERGTGWIRALH
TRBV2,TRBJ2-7,ASSVRTEQY
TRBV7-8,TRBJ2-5,ASSLAAVKETQY
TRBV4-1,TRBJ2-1,ASSQDQGPGVNEQF